The rows below give T cell receptor beta chains drawn from one sample of a study of blood T cells in healthy people across ages. From the 5' RACE reads, TCRdb called clonotypes with MiXCR, one entry per CDR3 protein. The sample gives about 1.5 million distinct CDR3 sequences, about 45% of which show up once; about 3.8% is in the top ten. Sequencing was done on a sample of blood. These receptors all come from a young woman in good health. Both conserved end residues are part of each CDR3. The D gene is left open where the match is weak. For some rows the clone size is stated as once, few or many, or as a class when expanded; others skip it.

cdr3_length,j_call,v_call,clone_size,d_call,cdr3_nt,cdr3_aa
14,TRBJ2-7,TRBV6-6,-,TRBD1,TGTGCCAGCAGTGCACGGACAGGGGACCACGAGCAGTACTTC,CASSARTGDHEQYF
16,TRBJ1-1,TRBV4-3,few,-,TGCGCTAGCAGCCAGAACCCAGGGGCGCCCCACACTGAAGCTTTCTTT,CASSQNPGAPHTEAFF
17,TRBJ2-5,TRBV11-2,-,-,TGTGCCAGCAGCCTATGGGGGGCTAGACAGGGAGAAGAGACCCAGTACTTC,CASSLWGARQGEETQYF
12,TRBJ2-1,TRBV28,-,TRBD2,TGTTCCAGCGGGGTTCGAGGGCGGGAGCAGTTCTTC,CSSGVRGREQFF
15,TRBJ1-1,TRBV6-5,-,-,TGTGCCAGCAGCAGGTTTAATCAGGGGAGGACTGAAGCTTTCTTT,CASSRFNQGRTEAFF
15,TRBJ2-7,TRBV25-1,-,-,TGTGCCAGCAGTGAATCTAGGGGGTCCTCCTACGAGCAGTACTTC,CASSESRGSSYEQYF
14,TRBJ2-7,TRBV25-1,-,-,TGTGCCAGCAGTGGCCAAGGAGAGTCCTACGAGCAGTACTTC,CASSGQGESYEQYF
15,TRBJ2-3,TRBV10-3,-,-,TGTGCCGTCAGCCGACTAGGCCCTAGCACAGATACGCAGTATTTT,CAVSRLGPSTDTQYF
13,TRBJ2-7,TRBV29-1,-,TRBD1,TGCAGCGCTGAGGGACAGAGCCACTACGAGCAGTACTTC,CSAEGQSHYEQYF
17,TRBJ2-3,TRBV12-3/TRBV12-4,once,TRBD1,TGTGCCAGCAGTGACCACCCCCGGGACAGGGGGCCTAATACGCAGTATTTT,CASSDHPRDRGPNTQYF
12,TRBJ1-5,TRBV2,few,-,TGTGCCAGCAGGGGGACGGATCAGCCCCAGCATTTT,CASRGTDQPQHF
16,TRBJ2-1,TRBV27,few,-,TGTGCCAGCAGTTCCTACCGACAGGGAGGCTACAATGAGCAGTTCTTC,CASSSYRQGGYNEQFF
13,TRBJ1-1,TRBV20-1,few,-,TGCAGTGCTAGTTTTAATTCAGACACTGAAGCTTTCTTT,CSASFNSDTEAFF
14,TRBJ2-7,TRBV24-1,-,-,TGTGCCACCAGTGACCATCAGGGCCGAGGCGAGCAGTACTTC,CATSDHQGRGEQYF
14,TRBJ2-2,TRBV29-1,-,-,TGCAGCGCGTCCGGCGGGCCGGGGCTTGGGGGGCTGTTTTTT,CSASGGPGLGGLFF
16,TRBJ2-3,TRBV11-2,-,TRBD2,TGTGCCAGCAGCTTTGGGCGGGGGGCGCGTACAGATACGCAGTATTTT,CASSFGRGARTDTQYF
14,TRBJ2-5,TRBV5-1,-,-,TGCGCCAGCAGCTTGTTGGCCCAGCAGGAGACCCAGTACTTC,CASSLLAQQETQYF
13,TRBJ1-1,TRBV29-1,few,-,TGCAGCGTTTCCGGGGTACTTCGTCCTGAAGCTTTCTTT,CSVSGVLRPEAFF
18,TRBJ2-3,TRBV4-2,few,-,TGTGCCAGCAGCCAAGATAGGGGCCATCGGGAGTCCGCAGATACGCAGTATTTT,CASSQDRGHRESADTQYF
11,TRBJ2-7,TRBV29-1,-,-,TGCAGCGCCGGGCTGGGCTACGAGCAGTACTTC,CSAGLGYEQYF
15,TRBJ2-1,TRBV7-9,-,-,TGTGCCAGCAGCCCCCCTGGGGGCGCACACAATGAGCAGTTCTTC,CASSPPGGAHNEQFF
15,TRBJ2-7,TRBV27,-,TRBD1,TGTGCCAGCAGTCAACAACCGGGACAGCACTACGAGCAGTACTTC,CASSQQPGQHYEQYF
12,TRBJ1-2,TRBV7-9,many,-,TGTGCCAGCAGTCAGAACAACTATGGCTACACCTTC,CASSQNNYGYTF
15,TRBJ1-2,TRBV5-1,few,-,TGCGCCAGCAGCTTACTGGCAGGGACCTCTTATGGCTACACCTTC,CASSLLAGTSYGYTF
14,TRBJ2-4,TRBV6-6,-,-,TGTGCCACACAGAGCGATTTAGCCAAAAACATTCAGTACTTC,CATQSDLAKNIQYF
13,TRBJ2-7,TRBV20-1,few,-,TGCAGTGCCAGAGGCCAGGGTCATTACGAGCAGTACTTC,CSARGQGHYEQYF
16,TRBJ2-1,TRBV24-1,-,-,TGTGCCACCAGTGAGGCTAGCCTGAGCTCCTACAATGAGCAGTTCTTC,CATSEASLSSYNEQFF
15,TRBJ2-3,TRBV27,-,-,TGTGCCAGCAGTTTCTACGCTACTAGCACAGATACGCAGTATTTT,CASSFYATSTDTQYF
15,TRBJ2-3,TRBV12-3/TRBV12-4,-,TRBD2,TGTGCCAGCAGCCCGGGACTACGCCACACAGATACGCAGTATTTT,CASSPGLRHTDTQYF
15,TRBJ2-1,TRBV5-1,few,TRBD2,TGCGCCAGCAGCTGGACTAGCGGGAGTAATGGTGAGCAGTTCTTC,CASSWTSGSNGEQFF
13,TRBJ2-4,TRBV6-5,-,-,TGTGCCAGCAGGGTCGGGACGGAAAGCATTCAGTACTTC,CASRVGTESIQYF
15,TRBJ2-5,TRBV10-3,once,-,TGTGCCATCAGTGAGTCCGGGTTCACCTACAATGAGCAGTACTTC,CAISESGFTYNEQYF